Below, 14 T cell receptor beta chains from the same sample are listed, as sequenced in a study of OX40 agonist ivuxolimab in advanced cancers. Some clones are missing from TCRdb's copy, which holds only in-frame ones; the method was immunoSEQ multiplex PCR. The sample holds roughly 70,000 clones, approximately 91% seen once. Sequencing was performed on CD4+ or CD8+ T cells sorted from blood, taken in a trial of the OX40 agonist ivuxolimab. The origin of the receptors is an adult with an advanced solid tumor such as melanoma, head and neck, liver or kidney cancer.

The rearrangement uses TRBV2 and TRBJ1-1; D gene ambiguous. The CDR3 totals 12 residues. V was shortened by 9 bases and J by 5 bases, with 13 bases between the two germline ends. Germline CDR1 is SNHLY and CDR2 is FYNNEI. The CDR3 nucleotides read TGTGCCAGGTATCTATCGAGGACTGAAGCTTTCTTT. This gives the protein CARYLSRTEAFF.

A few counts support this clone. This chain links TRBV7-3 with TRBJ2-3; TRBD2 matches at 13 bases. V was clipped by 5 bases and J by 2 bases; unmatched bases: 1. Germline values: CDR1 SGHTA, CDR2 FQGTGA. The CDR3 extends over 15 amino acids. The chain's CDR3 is CASSTSGGDTDTQYF. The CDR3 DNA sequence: TGTGCCAGCAGCACTAGCGGGGGGGACACAGATACGCAGTATTTT.

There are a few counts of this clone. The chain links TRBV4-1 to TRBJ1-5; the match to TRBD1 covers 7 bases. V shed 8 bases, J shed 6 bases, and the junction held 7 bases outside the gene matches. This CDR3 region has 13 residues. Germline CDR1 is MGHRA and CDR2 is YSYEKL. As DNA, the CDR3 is TGCGCCAGCGCAGACAGGGTTCTTCAGCCCCAGCATTTT. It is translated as CASADRVLQPQHF.

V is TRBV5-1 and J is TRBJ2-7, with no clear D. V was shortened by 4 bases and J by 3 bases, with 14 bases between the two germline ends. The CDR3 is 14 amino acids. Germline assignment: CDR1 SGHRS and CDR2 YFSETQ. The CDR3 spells CASSPDAPLYEQYF. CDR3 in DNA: TGCGCCAGCAGCCCGGACGCCCCCCTCTACGAGCAGTACTTC.

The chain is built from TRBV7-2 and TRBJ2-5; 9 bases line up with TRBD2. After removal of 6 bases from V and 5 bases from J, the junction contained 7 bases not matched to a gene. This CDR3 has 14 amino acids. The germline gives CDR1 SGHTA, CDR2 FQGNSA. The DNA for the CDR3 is TGTGCCAGCAGTTGGATAGCGGGAGTTGAGACCCAGTACTTC. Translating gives CASSWIAGVETQYF.

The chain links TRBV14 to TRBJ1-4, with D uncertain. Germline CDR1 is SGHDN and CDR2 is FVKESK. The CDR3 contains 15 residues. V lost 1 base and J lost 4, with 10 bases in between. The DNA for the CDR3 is TGTGCCAGCAGCCAAGGTACACGAAATAATGAAAAACTGTTTTTT. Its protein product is CASSQGTRNNEKLFF.

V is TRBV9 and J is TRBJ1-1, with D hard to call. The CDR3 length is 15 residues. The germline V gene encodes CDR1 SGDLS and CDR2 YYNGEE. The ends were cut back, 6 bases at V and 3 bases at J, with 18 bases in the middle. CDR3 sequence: CASIRGVGIDTEAFF. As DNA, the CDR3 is TGTGCCAGCATCCGCGGGGTAGGGATAGACACTGAAGCTTTCTTT. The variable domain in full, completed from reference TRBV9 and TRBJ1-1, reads DSGVTQTPKHLITATGQRVTLRCSPRSGDLSVYWYQQSLDQGLQFLIQYYNGEERAKGNILERFSAQQFPDLHSELNLSSLELGDSALYFCASIRGVGIDTEAFFGQGTRLTVV.

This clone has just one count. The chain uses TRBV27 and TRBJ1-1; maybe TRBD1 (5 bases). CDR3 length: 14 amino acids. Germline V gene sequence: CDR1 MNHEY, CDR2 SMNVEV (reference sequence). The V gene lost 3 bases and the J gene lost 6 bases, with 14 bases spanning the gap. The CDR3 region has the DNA TGTGCCAGCAGTTTCCACGTGATGGGGGCTGAAGCTTTCTTT. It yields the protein CASSFHVMGAEAFF.

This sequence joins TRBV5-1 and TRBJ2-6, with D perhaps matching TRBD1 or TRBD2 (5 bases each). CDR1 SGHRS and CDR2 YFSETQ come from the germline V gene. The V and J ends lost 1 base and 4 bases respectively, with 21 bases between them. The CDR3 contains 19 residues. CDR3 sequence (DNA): TGCGCCAGCAGCTTGTATTTAGGGACGGGGCCTCTCGGGGCCAACGTCCTGACTTTC. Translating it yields CASSLYLGTGPLGANVLTF.

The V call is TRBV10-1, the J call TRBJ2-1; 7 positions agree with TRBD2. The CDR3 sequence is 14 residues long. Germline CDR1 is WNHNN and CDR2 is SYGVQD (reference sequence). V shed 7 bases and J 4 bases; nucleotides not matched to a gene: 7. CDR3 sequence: CASIGGRDYNEQFF. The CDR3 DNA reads TGCGCCAGCATCGGGGGGAGGGATTACAATGAGCAGTTCTTC.

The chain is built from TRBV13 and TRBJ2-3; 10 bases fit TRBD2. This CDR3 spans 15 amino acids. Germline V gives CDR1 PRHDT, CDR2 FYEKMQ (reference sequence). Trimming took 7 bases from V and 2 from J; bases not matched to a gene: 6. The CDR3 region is CASKTSGMNTDTQYF. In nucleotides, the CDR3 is TGTGCCAGCAAAACTAGCGGGATGAACACAGATACGCAGTATTTT.

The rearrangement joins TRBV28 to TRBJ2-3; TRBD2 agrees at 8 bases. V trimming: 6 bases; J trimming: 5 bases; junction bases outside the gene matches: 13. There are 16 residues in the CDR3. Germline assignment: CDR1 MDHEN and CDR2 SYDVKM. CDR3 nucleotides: TGTGCCAGCAGCCCCCCGGGAGCGGGAGTTAAAGATACGCAGTATTTT. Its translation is CASSPPGAGVKDTQYF.

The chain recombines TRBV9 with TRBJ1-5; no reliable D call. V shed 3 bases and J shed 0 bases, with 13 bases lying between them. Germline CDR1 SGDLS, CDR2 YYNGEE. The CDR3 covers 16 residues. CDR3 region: CASSASAENSNQPQHF. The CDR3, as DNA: TGTGCCAGCAGCGCCTCGGCAGAAAATAGCAATCAGCCCCAGCATTTT.

The DNA of the CDR3 is TGTGCCAGTAGTATCGACAGGGGAGATACGCAGTATTTT. Translated, it gives CASSIDRGDTQYF. V and J are TRBV19 and TRBJ2-3, with TRBD1 matching 8 bases. CDR1 and CDR2 (germline): LNHDA, SQIVND (reference sequence). With 3 bases clipped from V and 5 bases from J, the junction kept 1 base outside the gene matches. This CDR3 has 13 amino acids.